The entry below describes one T cell receptor (beta chain). Its target is unknown. The data stem from a study of response to subunit inactivated influenza vaccine. Study-wide results and caveats: The authors put forward the suggestion that each seasonal influenza vaccination may bring in only a limited number of new T cells.

This CDR3 is 14 amino acids long. V gave up 2 bases and J gave up 6 bases, with 8 bases separating them. Per germline, CDR1 MGHDK and CDR2 SYGVNS. One entry per CDR3 protein results from TCRdb running MiXCR on the RT-PCR reads. The table includes about 780,000 distinct CDR3 sequences, around a sixth detected once. The chain has TRBV25-1 and TRBJ1-6; unclear D gene. This TCR came from a man between 50 and 59 years old who received an inactivated influenza vaccine. Sequenced material: PBMCs from blood, taken approximately 5 days after vaccination. The DNA of the CDR3 is TGTGCCAGCAGTGAACCCGGGAGTAATTCACCCCTCCACTTT. This gives the protein CASSEPGSNSPLHF.